These 25 T cell receptor beta chains were sequenced from one sample in a study of blood T cell repertoires in COVID-19. Method: immunoSEQ multiplex PCR; TCRdb's copy keeps in-frame clones and lacks some. The sample yields over 60,000 clones, 76% seen once. The sequenced sample was peripheral blood. The source is a man in his sixties with COVID-19, enrolled during active disease.

This chain uses TRBV2 with TRBJ1-4; 8 nucleotides agree with TRBD1. The ends lost 6 bases at V and 7 bases at J; junction bases unmatched: 7. Germline V gene data show CDR1 as SNHLY and CDR2 as FYNNEI. CDR3 length equals 14 residues. The CDR3 sequence is CASRLTGGGEKLFF. DNA of the CDR3: TGTGCCAGCAGGCTCACAGGGGGAGGTGAAAAACTGTTTTTT.

This sequence joins TRBV10-1 and TRBJ2-3; 10 bases fit TRBD2. V lost 6 bases and J lost 2; bases outside the gene matches: 5. Germline V gene data show CDR1 as WNHNN and CDR2 as SYGVQD (reference sequence). This CDR3 region has 15 residues. The DNA of the CDR3 is TGCGCCAGCAGACTAGCGGGAAGATTCACAGATACGCAGTATTTT. It yields the protein CASRLAGRFTDTQYF.

The chain joins TRBV30 to TRBJ1-2; D ambiguous. The CDR3 consists of 11 residues. V dropped 4 bases and J dropped 8 bases, with 11 bases sitting between them. Germline V gene lookup returns CDR1 GTSNPN and CDR2 SVGIG (reference sequence). The DNA of the CDR3 is TGTGCCTGGACAGTCTTCGGGGGCTACACCTTC. Amino acids: CAWTVFGGYTF.

The V gene is TRBV7-3, the J gene TRBJ2-1, with D possibly being TRBD2 (6 bases). V shed 3 bases and J shed 2 bases, with 11 bases lying between them. The V gene's germline CDR1 is SGHTA and CDR2 FQGTGA. CDR3 length equals 15 residues. The CDR3, as DNA: TGTGCCAGCAGCTTGGTGGGGGGAACCTACAATGAGCAGTTCTTC. It translates to CASSLVGGTYNEQFF. Full variable domain (remainder filled in from reference TRBV7-3 and TRBJ2-1): GAGVSQTPSNKVTEKGKYVELRCDPISGHTALYWYRQSLGQGPEFLIYFQGTGAADDSGLPNDRFFAVRPEGSVSTLKIQRTERGDSAVYLCASSLVGGTYNEQFFGPGTRLTVL.

This clone was seen just once. V gene TRBV2 combines with J gene TRBJ2-1; D is possibly TRBD2 (6 bases). Trimming removed 11 bases at V and 5 bases at J, with 10 bases between. Germline V lookup: CDR1 SNHLY, CDR2 FYNNEI. CDR3 length equals 11 residues. CDR3 in DNA: TGTGCCGGGGGACTTGACAATGAGCAGTTCTTC. As protein: CAGGLDNEQFF.

The chain employs TRBV5-5 and TRBJ1-2; 9 bases map to TRBD1. CDR1 is SGHKS, CDR2 YYEKEE, per germline (reference sequence). The CDR3 covers 16 residues. The V and J ends lost 4 bases and 1 base, in that order; junction bases with no gene match: 8. The CDR3 coding sequence is TGTGCCAGCAGCCTAACCGGGACAGGGAATAACTATGGCTACACCTTC. Its translation is CASSLTGTGNNYGYTF.

The chain joins TRBV6-2 or TRBV6-3 to TRBJ1-4; D possibly corresponds to TRBD1 (6 bases). The length of the CDR3 is 14 residues. V was cut by 4 bases and J by 4 bases, with 10 bases left in between. Germline CDR1 is MNHEY and CDR2 is SVGEGT. The CDR3 region is CASSWTDINEKLFF. The CDR3 region has the DNA TGTGCCAGCAGTTGGACAGACATTAATGAAAAACTGTTTTTT.

The V gene is TRBV3-1 (or the pseudogene TRBV3-2), the J gene TRBJ1-3; 7 bases line up with TRBD1. CDR1 is LGHDT, CDR2 YNNKEL, per germline (reference sequence). V dropped 1 base and J dropped 2; count of bases not matched to a gene: 2. This CDR3 is 15 amino acids long. This chain's CDR3 is CASSQATGAGNTIYF. DNA of the CDR3: TGTGCCAGCAGCCAAGCAACAGGGGCTGGAAACACCATATATTTT.

There are a few counts of this clone. The rearrangement links TRBV11-2 to TRBJ2-7, with D possibly TRBD2 on 6 matching bases. The V end lost 4 bases, the J end lost 2 bases, and 15 bases lay between the germline ends. This CDR3 comprises 15 residues. Per germline, CDR1 SGHAT and CDR2 FQNNGV. CDR3 DNA: TGTGCCAGCAGCTCCTTGATGGGACTTGCCTACGAGCAGTACTTC. This codes for CASSSLMGLAYEQYF.

This clone was seen only a few times. This sequence joins TRBV7-9 and TRBJ2-7, with D possibly being TRBD2 (5 bases). Trimming took 4 bases from V and 2 from J, leaving 18 bases between them. Germline CDR1 and CDR2: SEHNR and FQNEAQ (reference sequence). This CDR3 is 16 amino acids long. The CDR3 DNA reads as TGTGCCAGCAGCTCCCCGGACCTAGCCGGGACCTACGAGCAGTACTTC. Translating gives CASSSPDLAGTYEQYF.

V is TRBV20-1 and J is TRBJ2-2; tentative D call: TRBD2 (6 bases). Trimming shortened V by 6 bases and J by 7 bases, and 15 bases separated the two germline ends. The CDR3 extends over 13 amino acids. CDR1 is DFQATT, CDR2 SNEGSKA, per germline (reference sequence). The CDR3 reads CSASSGRNGELFF. The CDR3 DNA reads as TGCAGTGCGAGTTCTGGGAGGAACGGGGAGCTGTTTTTT.

This chain connects TRBV6-1 to TRBJ1-5, with 8 bases aligning to TRBD1. With V trimmed by 2 bases and J by 3 bases, 6 bases remained unmatched. Looked up from germline, CDR1 is MNHNS and CDR2 is SASEGT. The CDR3 is 16 amino acids. This CDR3 is CASSEYYRGDNQPQHF. The CDR3 DNA follows: TGTGCCAGCAGTGAATACTACAGGGGGGACAATCAGCCCCAGCATTTT.

V usage is TRBV5-1 and J usage is TRBJ2-1, with a possible D match to TRBD2 (6 bases). V lost 4 bases, J lost 8 bases, and 13 bases lay in between. Germline CDR1 is SGHRS and CDR2 is YFSETQ. The CDR3 has 13 amino acids. Written as DNA, the CDR3 is TGCGCCAGCAGCCAGGACTATTATGATGAGCAGTTCTTC. Protein product: CASSQDYYDEQFF. Drawing the rest from reference TRBV5-1 and TRBJ2-1, the complete variable domain is KAGVTQTPRYLIKTRGQQVTLSCSPISGHRSVSWYQQTPGQGLQFLFEYFSETQRNKGNFPGRFSGRQFSNSRSEMNVSTLELGDSALYLCASSQDYYDEQFFGPGTRLTVL.

CDR3 bases: TGTGCCAGTAGTATTAAAGGGACAGGGGACCAGCCCCAGCATTTT. The encoded protein is CASSIKGTGDQPQHF. This chain joins TRBV19 and TRBJ1-5; 10 bases match TRBD1. V lost 3 bases and J lost 7; bases outside the gene matches: 6. This CDR3 comprises 15 residues. Germline-derived CDR1 and CDR2 are LNHDA and SQIVND (reference sequence).

V and J are TRBV5-4 and TRBJ2-3; 7 nucleotides line up with TRBD1. Germline trimming cut 2 bases from V and 4 bases from J; bases unmatched to any gene: 7. The CDR3 consists of 15 residues. Germline CDR1 reads SGHNT; CDR2 reads YYREEE (reference sequence). The CDR3 DNA reads TGTGCCAGCAGCTTCCAGACAGGGAGCTCAGATACGCAGTATTTT. Its translation: CASSFQTGSSDTQYF.

The chain employs TRBV7-2 and TRBJ1-5; the D is unclear. Trimming removed 5 bases from V and 1 base from J, with 12 bases in between. CDR1 SGHTA and CDR2 FQGNSA come from the germline V gene. The CDR3 loop spans 15 amino acids. The CDR3 reads CASSPEGTSNQPQHF. CDR3 in DNA: TGTGCCAGCAGCCCCGAGGGAACCAGCAATCAGCCCCAGCATTTT.

The rearrangement uses TRBV7-9 and TRBJ1-4, with TRBD1 identical over 10 bases. The CDR3 has 16 amino acids. Germline loops: CDR1 SEHNR, CDR2 FQNEAQ (reference sequence). The V and J ends lost 5 bases and 7 bases, in that order; junction bases with no gene match: 10. CDR3 sequence reads: CASSTGQGNSVEKLFF. The DNA for the CDR3 is TGTGCCAGCAGCACGGGACAGGGGAATTCGGTTGAAAAACTGTTTTTT.

This clone was observed many times. The chain combines TRBV7-3 with TRBJ2-5; 7 bases align to TRBD2. V lost 1 base and J lost 4; bases outside the gene matches: 3. Germline assignment: CDR1 SGHTA and CDR2 FQGTGA. This CDR3 is 14 amino acids long. CDR3 nucleotides: TGTGCCAGCAGCTTAAGCGGGAGTAGAGAGACCCAGTACTTC. Its translation: CASSLSGSRETQYF.

The chain carries TRBV6-5 and TRBJ2-2; 7 nucleotides line up with TRBD2. The CDR3 is made up of 14 amino acids. CDR1 and CDR2 from the germline V gene are MNHEY and SVGAGI. V shed 8 bases, J shed 5 bases, and the junction held 8 bases outside the gene matches. The CDR3 DNA is TGTGCCAGCTTCGAGGCGGGAGATACCGGGGAGCTGTTTTTT. As protein: CASFEAGDTGELFF.

This clone was counted between two and nine times. This chain joins TRBV3-1 (or the pseudogene TRBV3-2) and TRBJ1-2; 9 nucleotides align to TRBD1. The trim removed 3 bases at V and 4 bases at J, leaving 9 bases unmatched. Germline CDR1 LGHDT, CDR2 YNNKEL (reference sequence). CDR3 size: 16 residues. The DNA of the CDR3 is TGTGCCAGCAGCCAGCAACACAGGGGGCAGGGCTATGGCTACACCTTC. This sequence encodes CASSQQHRGQGYGYTF.

The V and J genes are TRBV7-9 and TRBJ2-7, with 7 nucleotides matching TRBD1. The CDR3 loop spans 14 amino acids. Germline values: CDR1 SEHNR, CDR2 FQNEAQ (reference sequence). V trimming: 5 bases; J trimming: 4 bases; junction bases outside the gene matches: 8. DNA for the CDR3: TGTGCCAGCAGCCCGACAGGGAAGGTTTACGAGCAGTACTTC. Protein product: CASSPTGKVYEQYF.

This clone appeared a single time. The chain recombines TRBV28 with TRBJ1-2, with 7 bases matching TRBD1. V was pared by 10 bases and J by 1 base, with 9 bases of the junction left unmatched. The germline V gene has CDR1 MDHEN and CDR2 SYDVKM. The CDR3 consists of 14 residues. The CDR3 bases are TGTGCCACCAGAGGGGGCGCGGGTAACTATGGCTACACCTTC. This gives the protein CATRGGAGNYGYTF.

V gene TRBV28 combines with J gene TRBJ1-2; D not resolved. Germline V gene sequence: CDR1 MDHEN, CDR2 SYDVKM. This CDR3 spans 14 amino acids. The ends were cut back, 3 bases at V and 4 bases at J, with 12 bases in the middle. The CDR3 here is CASSLPGLAYGYTF. The CDR3 DNA follows: TGTGCCAGCAGTTTGCCGGGTTTGGCCTATGGCTACACCTTC.

This clone was detected only a few times. The chain uses TRBV27 and TRBJ1-6; D not resolved. The germline gives CDR1 MNHEY, CDR2 SMNVEV (reference sequence). The CDR3 spans 13 residues. Trimming removed 6 bases from V and 8 bases from J, with 11 bases in between. Here the CDR3 reads CASSFGPHSPLHF. CDR3 DNA sequence: TGTGCCAGCAGCTTCGGTCCCCATTCACCCCTCCACTTT.

In its sample, this clone ranks as medium-sized. V usage is TRBV3-1 (or the pseudogene TRBV3-2) and J usage is TRBJ1-6, with a tentative D call TRBD1 (5 bases). Trimming left V 8 bases short and J 5 bases short, with 10 bases between. Germline values: CDR1 LGHDT, CDR2 YNNKEL (reference sequence). CDR3 length: 13 amino acids. The CDR3 here is CASRGVDNSPLHF. The CDR3 DNA reads as TGTGCCAGCCGGGGGGTAGATAATTCACCCCTCCACTTT.